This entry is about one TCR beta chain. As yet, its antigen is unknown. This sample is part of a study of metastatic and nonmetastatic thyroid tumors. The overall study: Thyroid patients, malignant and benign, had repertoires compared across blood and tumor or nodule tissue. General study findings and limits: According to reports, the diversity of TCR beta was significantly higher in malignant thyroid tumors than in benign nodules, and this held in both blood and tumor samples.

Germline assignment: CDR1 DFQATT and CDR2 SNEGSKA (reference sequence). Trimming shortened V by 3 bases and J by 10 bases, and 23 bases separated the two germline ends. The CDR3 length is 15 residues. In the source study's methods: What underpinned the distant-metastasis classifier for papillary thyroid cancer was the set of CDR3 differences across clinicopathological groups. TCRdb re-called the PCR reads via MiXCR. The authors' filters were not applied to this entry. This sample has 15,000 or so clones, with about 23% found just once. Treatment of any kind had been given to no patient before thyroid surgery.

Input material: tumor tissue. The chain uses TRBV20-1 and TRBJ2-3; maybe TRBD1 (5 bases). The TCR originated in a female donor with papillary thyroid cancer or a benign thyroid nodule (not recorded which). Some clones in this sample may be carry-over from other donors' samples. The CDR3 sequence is CSARGIAHQGRAQYF. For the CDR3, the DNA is TGCAGTGCTAGGGGAATAGCTCACCAGGGTAGGGCGCAGTATTTT.